This TCR beta chain comes out of a study of cytomegalovirus exposure and HLA in healthy donors. The donors were members of the 120-subject validation cohort (separate from the roughly 700-subject first cohort). CDR3 length equals 11 residues. Trimming shortened V by 2 bases and J by 9 bases, and 5 bases separated the two germline ends. Germline V gives CDR1 LNHDA, CDR2 SQIVND (reference sequence). The data were produced by immunoSEQ multiplex PCR, yet TCRdb's version contains in-frame clones alone and is incomplete. The sample includes roughly 68,000 clones, under 96% of them seen just once. The sequenced material came from PBMCs. The V and J genes are TRBV19 and TRBJ2-1; D ambiguous. The sequence was obtained from a woman under 30 in good health and CMV-seropositive. The CDR3 sequence: CASSISIEQFF. The CDR3 nucleotides read TGTGCCAGTAGTATAAGCATTGAGCAGTTCTTC.